What follows describes a single TCR beta chain. The sample originates from a study of T cell responses to AZD1222 COVID-19 vaccine. Study background: Pooling of second doses given at about 4 or about 12 weeks was done.

The CDR3 is 16 amino acids. V gave up 0 bases and J gave up 7 bases, with 19 bases separating them. Germline-derived CDR1 and CDR2 are SGHNT and YYREEE (reference sequence). Libraries were prepared by immunoSEQ multiplex PCR; TCRdb keeps only in-frame clonotypes and omits some of them. The data contain some 120,000 clones, around 87% of them singletons. The gene calls are TRBV5-4 and TRBJ1-2, with a possible D match to TRBD1 (6 bases). The TCR sequence derives from an adult in good health. This sample comprised peripheral blood, obtained on day 0 of AZD1222 vaccination. For the CDR3, the DNA is TGTGCCAGCAGCTTGGAGCAGGGGACCCGTTCAGTTGGCTACACCTTC. This translates into CASSLEQGTRSVGYTF.